This T cell receptor beta chain was profiled in a study of blood T cell repertoires in COVID-19. Study overall: COVID-19 samples from acute and convalescent phases originated in the United States, Italy and Spain.

Germline V lookup: CDR1 LNHDA, CDR2 SQIVND (reference sequence). The CDR3 is made up of 15 amino acids. V was pared by 3 bases and J by 0 bases, with 9 bases between. Per the authors' pipeline: Reference gene primer amplification gave estimated nucleated cell counts. TCRdb's copy holds only in-frame clones and misses some; the assay was immunoSEQ multiplex PCR. From that table come the V and J calls and clone size; the DNA was used to work out D and trimming. The sample lists about 60,000 clones, around 85% seen once, with around 19% in the top ten. V is TRBV19 and J is TRBJ2-1, with unresolved D. Sample: peripheral blood. The sequence derives from a human donor in a cohort sampled during active COVID-19. CDR3 region: CASSIAFSSYNEQFF. The CDR3 DNA follows: TGTGCCAGTAGTATCGCGTTTAGCTCCTACAATGAGCAGTTCTTC. The entire variable domain, with the rest obtained from reference TRBV19 and TRBJ2-1, is as follows: DGGITQSPKYLFRKEGQNVTLSCEQNLNHDAMYWYRQDPGQGLRLIYYSQIVNDFQKGDIAEGYSVSREKKESFPLTVTSAQKNPTAFYLCASSIAFSSYNEQFFGPGTRLTVL.